These T cell receptor beta chains were read from a single sample in a study of tumor-infiltrating lymphocytes in primary liver carcinoma. MiXCR, applied by TCRdb to the multiplex PCR reads, yields one record per CDR3 protein. Here the sample spans roughly 57,000 distinct CDR3 sequences, roughly 70% being singletons. Material: liver tumor tissue from sampling region 2. The origin of the receptors is a man in his forties or fifties with primary liver carcinoma and hepatitis B virus infection. Each CDR3 is given with its conserved first and last residue. A D gene is named only where the DNA matches it firmly. A row's size may be missing; if present it is once, few, many or a size class.

d_call	v_call	clone_size	j_call	cdr3_aa	cdr3_nt
TRBD2	TRBV10-3	once	TRBJ2-1	CAINAGLAGGLSYNEQIF	TGTGCCATCAATGCAGGACTAGCGGGAGGGCTATCCTACAATGAGCAGATCTTC
.	TRBV6-5	.	TRBJ2-2	CASSYLNERSGELFF	TGTGCCAGCAGTTACCTAAACGAGAGATCCGGGGAGCTGTTTTTT
.	TRBV11-2	.	TRBJ2-5	CTSSPSSIRGTGRETQYF	TGTACCAGCAGCCCTAGTTCAATCCGGGGTACTGGGCGGGAGACCCAGTACTTC
.	TRBV5-5	many	TRBJ2-5	CASTWGGRGETQYF	TGTGCCAGCACCTGGGGGGGGCGCGGAGAGACCCAGTACTTC
.	TRBV4-1	.	TRBJ1-1	CASSQGLVPYEAFF	TGCGCCAGCAGCCAAGGCCTAGTGCCGTATGAAGCTTTCTTT
.	TRBV11-2	.	TRBJ2-5	CPSSLARLAMGKKETQYF	TGTCCCAGCAGTTTAGCGAGGCTAGCCATGGGAAAAAAAGAGACCCAGTACTTC
.	TRBV7-9	.	TRBJ2-7	CPSSLDGSYEQYF	TGTCCCAGTAGCTTAGACGGGTCCTACGAGCAGTACTTC
.	TRBV6-2/TRBV6-3	.	TRBJ2-1	CASGRSGPSNNEQFF	TGTGCCAGCGGCCGGAGCGGGCCCTCCAACAATGAGCAGTTCTTC
.	TRBV20-1	.	TRBJ1-1	CRAWGGMNTEAFF	TGCAGAGCCTGGGGGGGCATGAACACTGAAGCTTTCTTT
TRBD1	TRBV5-1	.	TRBJ2-7	CASSLLGTGAYEQYF	TGTGCCAGCAGCTTACTGGGGACAGGCGCCTACGAGCAGTACTTC
TRBD2	TRBV5-1	few	TRBJ2-3	CASSLARAQRGQQPQYF	TGCGCCAGCAGCTTGGCCCGCGCCCAGCGGGGTCAACAGCCCCAGTATTTT
.	TRBV28	.	TRBJ1-2	CASSLPGIGFTF	TGTGCCAGCAGTTTGCCCGGGATCGGCTTCACCTTC
.	TRBV12-3/TRBV12-4	.	TRBJ1-1	CSSSLKKTEALF	TGTTCCAGCAGTTTAAAGAAGACTGAAGCTCTCTTT
TRBD1	TRBV7-9	.	TRBJ1-4	CASSGGGKGWEKLFF	TGTGCCAGCAGCGGAGGGGGCAAGGGTTGGGAAAAACTGTTTTTT
.	TRBV5-1	many	TRBJ1-5	CASSLDSNNQPQHF	TGCGCCAGCAGCTTGGACAGTAACAATCAGCCCCAGCATTTT
TRBD2	TRBV5-4	.	TRBJ2-6	CTSSLGLAGANILTF	TGTACCAGCAGCCTTGGACTAGCTGGGGCCAACATCCTGACTTTC
TRBD1	TRBV5-1	.	TRBJ2-5	CASSLRAGGLQETQYF	TGCGCCAGTAGCTTACGGGCAGGGGGTCTCCAAGAGACCCAGTACTTC
.	TRBV6-5	.	TRBJ1-1	CASSYGTKLNTEAFF	TGTGCCAGCAGTTACGGGACAAAGCTGAACACTGAGGCTTTCTTT
.	TRBV6-5	.	TRBJ2-6	CTSRYRGSGANVLTF	TGTACTAGCAGATACAGGGGCTCTGGGGCCAACGTCCTGACTTTC
TRBD1	TRBV4-2	.	TRBJ1-1	CASSQDPGQDEAFF	TGTGCCAGCAGCCAAGATCCAGGACAGGACGAAGCTTTCTTT
TRBD2	TRBV11-2	.	TRBJ2-1	CANSLDLTSGYPPYIEQFF	TGTGCCAACAGCTTAGACTTAACTAGCGGGTATCCCCCCTACATTGAGCAGTTCTTC
.	TRBV11-1	many	TRBJ2-5	CASSPPPEVRKDFQETQYF	TGTGCCAGCAGCCCGCCCCCGGAGGTCAGGAAGGACTTCCAAGAGACCCAGTACTTC
.	TRBV6-6	.	TRBJ2-5	CARRETVGKETQYF	TGTGCCAGAAGGGAAACAGTGGGAAAAGAGACCCAGTACTTC
.	TRBV12-3/TRBV12-4	.	TRBJ1-5	CASSFGQGSSQPQHF	.
.	TRBV11-2	.	TRBJ2-2	CASIFAGSNSGDLFF	TGTGCCAGCATCTTTGCGGGATCGAACTCCGGGGACCTGTTTTTT
TRBD2	TRBV10-3	.	TRBJ2-3	CAISEPNRGGTDTQYF	TGTGCCATCAGTGAGCCTAATAGGGGAGGGACAGATACGCAGTATTTT
TRBD1	TRBV6-1	few	TRBJ1-2	CASSEEEAWTGQGYTF	TGTGCCAGCAGTGAAGAAGAAGCCTGGACAGGGCAGGGCTACACCTTC
TRBD1	TRBV11-2	few	TRBJ2-5	CASSLTVGGSGESQYF	TGTGCCAGCAGCTTAACAGTAGGGGGCTCGGGTGAGTCCCAGTACTTC
TRBD2	TRBV7-7	.	TRBJ2-1	CASSSGTSGGNEQFF	TGTGCCAGCAGTTCCGGGACTAGCGGGGGCAATGAGCAGTTCTTC
.	TRBV29-1	.	TRBJ2-1	CSVGGYSGTYNEQFF	TGCAGCGTTGGGGGGTATAGCGGAACGTACAATGAGCAGTTTTTC
.	TRBV5-5	.	TRBJ2-1	CVSIPGQGSYNEQFF	TGTGTCAGCATCCCCGGGCAGGGTTCCTACAACGAGCAGTTCTTC
.	TRBV6-2/TRBV6-3	.	TRBJ2-1	CAISYILHAANEHFF	TGTGCCATCAGTTACATACTTCACGCTGCAAATGAGCACTTCTTC